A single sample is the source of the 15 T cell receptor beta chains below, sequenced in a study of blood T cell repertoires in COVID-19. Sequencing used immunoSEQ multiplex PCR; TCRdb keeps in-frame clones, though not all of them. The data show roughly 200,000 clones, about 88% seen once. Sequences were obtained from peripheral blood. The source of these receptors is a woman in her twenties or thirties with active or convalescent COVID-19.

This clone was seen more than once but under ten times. The CDR3 nucleotides are TGTGCCAGCAGCGGACCCCTGGAGGGATTCCCCATCTATGGCTACACCTTC. Amino acid sequence: CASSGPLEGFPIYGYTF. The chain combines TRBV9 with TRBJ1-2; D is ambiguous. Trimming cost V 3 bases and J 4 bases, with 22 bases left between them. CDR1 is SGDLS and CDR2 is YYNGEE in the germline V gene. The CDR3 totals 17 residues.

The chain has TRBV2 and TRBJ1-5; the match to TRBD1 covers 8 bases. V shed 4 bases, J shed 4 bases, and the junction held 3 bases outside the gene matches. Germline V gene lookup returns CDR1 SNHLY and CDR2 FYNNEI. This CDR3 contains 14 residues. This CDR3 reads CASSVQGANQPQHF. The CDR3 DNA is TGTGCCAGCAGTGTCCAGGGGGCGAATCAGCCCCAGCATTTT.

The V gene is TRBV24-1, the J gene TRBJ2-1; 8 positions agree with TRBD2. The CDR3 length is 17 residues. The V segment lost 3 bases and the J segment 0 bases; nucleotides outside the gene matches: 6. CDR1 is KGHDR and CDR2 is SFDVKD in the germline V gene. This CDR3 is CATSDIAGRNSYNEQFF. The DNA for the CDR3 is TGTGCCACCAGTGATATAGCGGGACGGAACTCCTACAATGAGCAGTTCTTC.

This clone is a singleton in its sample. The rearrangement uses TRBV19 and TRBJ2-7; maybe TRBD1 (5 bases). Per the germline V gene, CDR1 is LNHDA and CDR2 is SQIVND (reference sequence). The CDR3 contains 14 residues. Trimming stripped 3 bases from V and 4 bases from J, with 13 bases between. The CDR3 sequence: CASSMEGDRYEQYF. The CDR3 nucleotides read TGTGCCAGTAGTATGGAAGGGGATAGGTACGAGCAGTACTTC.

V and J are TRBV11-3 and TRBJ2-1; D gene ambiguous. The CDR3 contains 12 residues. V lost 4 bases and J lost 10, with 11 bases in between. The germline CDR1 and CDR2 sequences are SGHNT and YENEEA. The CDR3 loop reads CASSSGEEEQFF. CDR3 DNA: TGTGCCAGCAGCTCCGGAGAAGAGGAGCAGTTCTTC.

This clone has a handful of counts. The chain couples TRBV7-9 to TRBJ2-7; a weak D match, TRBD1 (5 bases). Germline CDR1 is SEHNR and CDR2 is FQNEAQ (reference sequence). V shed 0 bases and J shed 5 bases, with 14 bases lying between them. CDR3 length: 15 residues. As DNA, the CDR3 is TGTGCCAGCAGCTTAGCGTACAGGTTAGTCGACGAGCAGTACTTC. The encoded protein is CASSLAYRLVDEQYF.

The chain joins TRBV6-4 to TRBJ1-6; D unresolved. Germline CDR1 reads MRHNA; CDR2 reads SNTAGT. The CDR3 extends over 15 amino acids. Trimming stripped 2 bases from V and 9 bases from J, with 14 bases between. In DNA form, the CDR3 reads TGTGCCAGCAGTGACATTTCGCCGAAGCCTTCACCCCTCCACTTT. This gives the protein CASSDISPKPSPLHF.

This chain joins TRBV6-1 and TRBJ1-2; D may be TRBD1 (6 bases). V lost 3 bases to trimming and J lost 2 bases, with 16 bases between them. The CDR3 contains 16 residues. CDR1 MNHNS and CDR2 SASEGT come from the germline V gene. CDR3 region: CASSDGGGSENYGYTF. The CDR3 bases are TGTGCCAGCAGTGATGGCGGGGGCAGTGAAAACTATGGCTACACCTTC.

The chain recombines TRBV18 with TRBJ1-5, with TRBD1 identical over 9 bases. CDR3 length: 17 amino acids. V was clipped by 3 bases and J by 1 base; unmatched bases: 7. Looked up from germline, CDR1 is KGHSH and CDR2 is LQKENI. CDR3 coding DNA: TGTGCCAGCTCACCCCAACAGGGGGCTGGAAGCAATCAGCCCCAGCATTTT. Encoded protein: CASSPQQGAGSNQPQHF.

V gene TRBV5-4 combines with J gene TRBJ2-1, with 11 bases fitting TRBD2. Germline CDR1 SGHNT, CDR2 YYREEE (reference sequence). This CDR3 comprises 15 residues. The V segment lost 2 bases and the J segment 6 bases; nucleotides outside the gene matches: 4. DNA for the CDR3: TGTGCCAGCAGCTTTAGCGGGAGGGGTTTCAATGAGCAGTTCTTC. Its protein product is CASSFSGRGFNEQFF.

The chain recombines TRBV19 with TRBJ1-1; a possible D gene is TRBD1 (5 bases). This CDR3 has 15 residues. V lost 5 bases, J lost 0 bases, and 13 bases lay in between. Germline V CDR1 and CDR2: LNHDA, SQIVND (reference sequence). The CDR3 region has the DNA TGTGCCAGTAGTGAGACGGGACTCGTGAACACTGAAGCTTTCTTT. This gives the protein CASSETGLVNTEAFF.

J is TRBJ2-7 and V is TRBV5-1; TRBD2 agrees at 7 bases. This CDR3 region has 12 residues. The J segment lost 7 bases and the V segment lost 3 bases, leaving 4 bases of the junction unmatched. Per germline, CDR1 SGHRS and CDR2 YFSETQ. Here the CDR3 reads CASSWWGGEQYF. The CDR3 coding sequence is TGCGCCAGCAGCTGGTGGGGGGGAGAGCAGTACTTC.

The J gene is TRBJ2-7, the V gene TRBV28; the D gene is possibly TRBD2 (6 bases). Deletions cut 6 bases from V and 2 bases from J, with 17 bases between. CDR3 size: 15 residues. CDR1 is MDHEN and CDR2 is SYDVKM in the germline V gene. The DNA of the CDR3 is TGTGCCAGCAGACGACCGGGACTGCGGGCCTACGAGCAGTACTTC. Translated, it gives CASRRPGLRAYEQYF.

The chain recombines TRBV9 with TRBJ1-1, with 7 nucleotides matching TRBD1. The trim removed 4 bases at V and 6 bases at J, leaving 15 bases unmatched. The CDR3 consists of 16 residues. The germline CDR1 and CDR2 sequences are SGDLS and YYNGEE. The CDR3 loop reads CASSTEGARGQSEAFF. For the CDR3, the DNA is TGTGCCAGCAGCACAGAGGGGGCGCGGGGTCAATCTGAAGCTTTCTTT. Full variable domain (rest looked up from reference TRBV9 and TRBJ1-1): DSGVTQTPKHLITATGQRVTLRCSPRSGDLSVYWYQQSLDQGLQFLIQYYNGEERAKGNILERFSAQQFPDLHSELNLSSLELGDSALYFCASSTEGARGQSEAFFGQGTRLTVV.

The CDR3 protein is CASSQAGTSNTGELFF. The DNA for the CDR3 is TGTGCCAGCAGCCAAGCCGGGACATCGAACACCGGGGAGCTGTTTTTT. This chain joins TRBV4-2 and TRBJ2-2; weak D call: TRBD1 (6 bases). The germline V gene encodes CDR1 LGHNA and CDR2 YNFKEQ. This CDR3 has 16 amino acids. The germline V and J ends were trimmed by 1 base and 0 bases, with 9 bases remaining between them.